This TCR beta chain is from a study of shared clonotypes between healthy human individuals. A CD45RA-negative memory subset and a CD45RA+ naive subset were separated from the CD4+ cells. The CDR3 extends over 11 amino acids. Looked up from germline, CDR1 is GTSNPN and CDR2 is SVGIG (reference sequence). V was trimmed by 4 bases and J by 6 bases, leaving 9 bases between them. This clone was counted a few times. Replicate PCRs from sorted subsets contained roughly 200 ng DNA, which is roughly 30,000 T cell genomes. Some clones are missing from TCRdb's copy, which holds only in-frame ones; the method was immunoSEQ multiplex PCR. Of roughly 2,500,000 clones listed, 80% to 95% were seen once; the top ten hold 0.36%.

The rearrangement links TRBV30 to TRBJ1-1; D remains unclear. Source material: naive CD4+ T cells from PBMCs. Sample subset: CD45RA+ positively selected. This receptor was obtained from a young man in good health. Some clones in this sample may be carry-over from other donors' samples. DNA for the CDR3: TGTGCCTGGAAGGACGGATCTGAAGCTTTCTTT. As protein: CAWKDGSEAFF. The entire variable domain, with the rest obtained from reference TRBV30 and TRBJ1-1, is as follows: SQTIHQWPATLVQPVGSPLSLECTVEGTSNPNLYWYRQAAGRGLQLLFYSVGIGQISSEVPQNLSASRPQDRQFILSSKKLLLSDSGFYLCAWKDGSEAFFGQGTRLTVV.